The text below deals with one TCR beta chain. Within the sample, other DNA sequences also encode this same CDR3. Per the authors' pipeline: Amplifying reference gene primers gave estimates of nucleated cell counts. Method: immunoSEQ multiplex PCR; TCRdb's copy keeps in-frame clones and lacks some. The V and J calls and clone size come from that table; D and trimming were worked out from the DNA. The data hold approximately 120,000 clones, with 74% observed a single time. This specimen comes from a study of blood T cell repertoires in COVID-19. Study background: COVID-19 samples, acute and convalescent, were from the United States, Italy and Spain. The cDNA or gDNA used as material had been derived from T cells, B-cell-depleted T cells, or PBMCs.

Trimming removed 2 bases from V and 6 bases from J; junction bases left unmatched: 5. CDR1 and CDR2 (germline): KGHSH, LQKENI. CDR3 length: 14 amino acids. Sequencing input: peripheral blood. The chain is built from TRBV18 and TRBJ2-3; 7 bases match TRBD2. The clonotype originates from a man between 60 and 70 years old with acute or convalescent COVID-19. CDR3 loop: CASSPAGVADTQYF. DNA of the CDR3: TGTGCCAGCTCACCAGCGGGAGTCGCGGATACGCAGTATTTT.